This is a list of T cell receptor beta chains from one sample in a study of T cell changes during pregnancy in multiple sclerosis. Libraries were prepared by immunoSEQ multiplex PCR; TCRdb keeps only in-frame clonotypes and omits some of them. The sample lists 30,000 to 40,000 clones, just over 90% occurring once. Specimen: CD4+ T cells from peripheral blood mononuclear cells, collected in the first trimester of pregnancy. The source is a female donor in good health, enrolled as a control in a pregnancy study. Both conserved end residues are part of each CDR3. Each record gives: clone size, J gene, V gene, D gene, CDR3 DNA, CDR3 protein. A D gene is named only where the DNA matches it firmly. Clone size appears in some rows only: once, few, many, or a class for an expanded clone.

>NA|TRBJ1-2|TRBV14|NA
TGTGCCAGCAGCCAAGATTTTCGGGGGGATGGCTACACCTTC
CASSQDFRGDGYTF
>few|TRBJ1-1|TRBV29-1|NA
TGCAGCACCGCGGACAGTTACACTGAAGCTTTCTTT
CSTADSYTEAFF
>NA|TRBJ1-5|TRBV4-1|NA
TGCGCCAGCAGCCAAGGAGAGGTGAGCAATCAGCCCCAGCATTTT
CASSQGEVSNQPQHF
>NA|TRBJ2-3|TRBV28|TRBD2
TGTGCCAGCAGTGGCGGGGGGGTGGATACGCAGTATTTT
CASSGGGVDTQYF
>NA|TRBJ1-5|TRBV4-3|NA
TGCGCCAGCAGCCAAGAATTTGGCGGGGCTCAGCCCCAGCATTTT
CASSQEFGGAQPQHF
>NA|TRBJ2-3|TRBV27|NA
TGTGCCAGCAGTTTAGCGGGGGCCGGTACCAATTCGGATACGCAGTATTTT
CASSLAGAGTNSDTQYF
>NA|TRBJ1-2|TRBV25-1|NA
TGTGCCAGCAGCCCAGGAGGATATGGCTACACCTTC
CASSPGGYGYTF
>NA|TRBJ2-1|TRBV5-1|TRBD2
TGCGCCAGCAGCTTGACTAGCGGGGGGAAAATTCAGTTCTTC
CASSLTSGGKIQFF
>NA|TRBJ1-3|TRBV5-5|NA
TGTGCCAGCAGCTTGGGCGCGGCGGGCGCAACTGGAAACACCATATATTTT
CASSLGAAGATGNTIYF
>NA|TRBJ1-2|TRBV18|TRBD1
TGTGCCAGCTCGGGACAGGGGAACAACTATGGCTACACCTTC
CASSGQGNNYGYTF